Listed below are T cell receptor beta chains from one sample, sequenced in a study of cytomegalovirus exposure and HLA in healthy donors. Profiling relied on immunoSEQ multiplex PCR, and the TCRdb table lists in-frame clones only, not all of them. Of roughly 120,000 clones detected, around 77% appear once; the ten largest clones hold roughly 13%. Sequences were obtained from PBMCs. The origin of the receptors is a woman in her forties in good health and CMV-seropositive. Both conserved end residues are part of each CDR3. D genes are given only for firm matches. Rows give clone size only sometimes, using once, few, many, or a class for an expanded clone.

size	J	V	D	length	CDR3	DNA
NA	TRBJ2-7	TRBV25-1	NA	11	CASSVSGEQYF	TGTGCCAGCAGTGTCTCGGGAGAGCAGTACTTC
NA	TRBJ1-5	TRBV28	NA	14	CASTKGGPLEPQHF	TGTGCCAGCACTAAAGGGGGTCCACTGGAACCCCAGCATTTT
NA	TRBJ2-1	TRBV27	TRBD2	19	CASSPGTSGGGEVTNEQFF	TGTGCCAGCAGTCCCGGGACTAGCGGGGGTGGGGAAGTGACGAATGAGCAGTTCTTC
NA	TRBJ2-4	TRBV15	TRBD2	19	CATADLSSGRVLAKNIQYF	TGTGCCACCGCCGATCTCTCTAGCGGGAGGGTCCTAGCCAAAAACATTCAGTACTTC
NA	TRBJ1-5	TRBV5-1	NA	15	CASSLDPYSNQPQHF	TGCGCCAGCAGCTTGGATCCCTATAGCAATCAGCCCCAGCATTTT
NA	TRBJ2-3	TRBV27	TRBD2	15	CASTSAGAVTDTQYF	TGTGCCAGCACCTCAGCGGGAGCGGTCACAGATACGCAGTATTTT
NA	TRBJ2-1	TRBV28	NA	14	CASSQSPTYNEQFF	TGTGCCAGCAGTCAATCCCCTACCTACAATGAGCAGTTCTTC
NA	TRBJ1-1	TRBV11-2	TRBD1	13	CASSLYRGTEAFF	TGTGCCAGCAGCTTATACAGGGGCACTGAAGCTTTCTTT
NA	TRBJ2-1	TRBV7-3	TRBD1	14	CASSPRQGFDEQFF	TGTGCCAGCAGCCCAAGACAGGGGTTTGATGAGCAGTTCTTC
NA	TRBJ2-2	TRBV11-3	NA	16	CASSRVGARGPGELFF	TGTGCCAGCAGCCGAGTGGGAGCCCGAGGGCCCGGGGAGCTGTTTTTT
NA	TRBJ2-1	TRBV7-2	TRBD2	15	CASSYTSGRGNEQFF	TGTGCCAGCAGCTATACTAGCGGGAGAGGCAATGAGCAGTTCTTC
NA	TRBJ2-2	TRBV27	TRBD1	14	CASRTGTGHGELFF	TGTGCCAGCAGAACCGGGACAGGGCACGGGGAGCTGTTTTTT
few	TRBJ2-2	TRBV19	TRBD1	16	CASRSDRGPGTGELFF	TGTGCCAGTAGATCGGACAGGGGGCCGGGCACCGGGGAGCTGTTTTTT
NA	TRBJ2-3	TRBV5-1	TRBD2	16	CASSLDGLAGTDTQYF	TGCGCCAGCAGCCTCGATGGACTAGCGGGCACAGATACGCAGTATTTT
NA	TRBJ2-7	TRBV2	TRBD1	19	CASSDPRPQDRGHPYEQYF	TGTGCCAGCAGTGACCCACGGCCTCAGGACAGGGGGCACCCCTACGAGCAGTACTTC
NA	TRBJ2-5	TRBV9	TRBD2	14	CASSVEAGVQTQYF	TGTGCCAGCAGCGTAGAGGCGGGAGTACAGACCCAGTACTTC
NA	TRBJ1-5	TRBV19	TRBD1	16	CASSLLTGGFNQPQHF	TGTGCCAGTAGCCTGCTTACAGGGGGCTTCAATCAGCCCCAGCATTTT
few	TRBJ2-3	TRBV5-4	NA	14	CASSRRDPTDTQYF	TGTGCCAGCAGCCGGAGGGACCCCACAGATACGCAGTATTTT
once	TRBJ2-7	TRBV28	TRBD2	15	CASSYGLAGAYEQYF	TGTGCCAGCAGCTACGGACTAGCGGGGGCCTACGAGCAGTACTTC
NA	TRBJ1-1	TRBV10-1	NA	13	CASRASGNTEAFF	TGCGCCAGCAGGGCGAGCGGGAACACTGAAGCTTTCTTT
NA	TRBJ2-1	TRBV5-1	NA	15	CASRYRDWSYNEQFF	TGCGCCAGCAGGTATCGGGACTGGTCCTACAATGAGCAGTTCTTC
NA	TRBJ2-1	TRBV11-2	NA	15	CASSLGPAGRSFQFF	TGTGCCAGCAGCTTAGGACCCGCGGGCCGCTCATTTCAGTTCTTC
NA	TRBJ1-5	TRBV6-1	TRBD1	14	CASRKTGDEGPQHF	TGTGCCAGCAGGAAAACAGGGGATGAGGGACCCCAGCATTTT
NA	TRBJ2-5	TRBV27	TRBD2	14	CASSLAGVLETQYF	TGTGCCAGCAGTCTAGCGGGAGTATTAGAGACCCAGTACTTC
NA	TRBJ1-4	TRBV6-5	NA	15	CASSPGRGNREKLFF	TGTGCCAGCAGCCCCGGGAGGGGCAATAGGGAAAAACTGTTTTTT
once	TRBJ1-6	TRBV5-1	TRBD1	14	CASSLRQGGSPLHF	TGCGCCAGCAGCTTAAGACAGGGAGGATCACCCCTCCACTTT
NA	TRBJ2-3	TRBV5-4	NA	16	CASSPKWQPSTDTQYF	TGTGCCAGCAGCCCCAAATGGCAACCTAGCACAGATACGCAGTATTTT
NA	TRBJ2-1	TRBV28	TRBD2	15	CASSSGTSGKNEQFF	TGTGCCAGCAGTTCCGGGACTAGCGGGAAGAATGAGCAGTTCTTC
NA	TRBJ2-3	TRBV18	TRBD2	14	CATLAGGGGDTQYF	TGTGCCACCCTAGCGGGAGGAGGTGGAGATACGCAGTATTTT
NA	TRBJ2-1	TRBV7-9	NA	13	CASSYGLREKVFF	TGTGCCAGCAGTTATGGGTTGAGGGAGAAAGTGTTCTTC
NA	TRBJ2-1	TRBV5-1	NA	16	CASSLAISGPQGEQFF	TGCGCCAGCAGCTTGGCGATTAGTGGACCCCAGGGGGAGCAGTTCTTC
NA	TRBJ1-4	TRBV5-1	NA	15	CASSLDPGGQEKLFF	TGCGCCAGCAGCTTGGATCCGGGAGGGCAAGAAAAACTGTTTTTT
NA	TRBJ2-1	TRBV11-2	NA	18	CASSFRWEPKERYNEQFF	TGTGCCAGCAGCTTTAGGTGGGAGCCCAAAGAGAGATACAATGAGCAGTTCTTC